The entry below describes one T cell receptor beta chain. Its antigen remains unidentified. Construction of TCR beta libraries relied on iRepertoire HTBI primers and on Arm-PCR targeting CDR3 regions. TCRdb analysed the multiplex PCR reads with MiXCR anew, one entry per CDR3 protein. Altogether around 230,000 distinct CDR3 sequences are present, about a sixth being singletons, with the ten largest covering about 20%. The length of the CDR3 is 15 residues. J gave up 4 bases and V 5 bases, and 9 bases lay outside the gene matches. Looked up from germline, CDR1 is MNHNS and CDR2 is SASEGT. The data are from a study of regulatory T cells in long-lasting Graves disease. The study's findings and limits: The study found TRBV28, TRBJ1-2 and TRBJ2-5 favored in persistent disease. Between persistent patients, 2,500 to 3,500 public clonotypes were shared, exceeding the roughly 1,000 shared between new patients.

Time point of the sample: newly diagnosed GD, antithyroid drugs for less than 3 months. From PBMCs, RNA was extracted and then used to make the TCR library. All patients originated from an endocrinology department located in Xi'an, China. The chain joins TRBV6-1 to TRBJ2-7; 9 bases agree with TRBD1. The sample here was peripheral blood mononuclear cells (PBMCs), taken at new diagnosis, from a patient treated with antithyroid drugs. The sequence was collected from a female donor with Graves disease. CDR3 residues: CASSRDRGIEYEQYF. The DNA of the CDR3 is TGTGCCAGCAGTCGAGACAGGGGGATAGAGTACGAGCAGTACTTC.